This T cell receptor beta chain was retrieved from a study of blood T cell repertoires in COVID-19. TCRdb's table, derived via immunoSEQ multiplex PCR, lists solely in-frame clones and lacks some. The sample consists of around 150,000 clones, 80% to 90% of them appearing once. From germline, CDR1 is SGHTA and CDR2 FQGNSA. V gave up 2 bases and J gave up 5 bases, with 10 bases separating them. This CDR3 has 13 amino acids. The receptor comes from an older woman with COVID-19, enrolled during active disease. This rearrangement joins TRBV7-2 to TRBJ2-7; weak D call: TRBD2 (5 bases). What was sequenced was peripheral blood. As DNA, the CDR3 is TGTGCCAGCAGCTTATGGGAGATCAACGAGCAGTACTTC. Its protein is CASSLWEINEQYF.